Listed here are 15 T cell receptor beta chains from one sample, sequenced in a study of beta chain features in type 1 diabetes. Investigators reverse transcribed all isolated RNA, so they sequenced expressed TCRB transcripts. Some clones are missing from TCRdb's copy, which holds only in-frame ones; the method was immunoSEQ multiplex PCR. Among just over 600,000 clones listed, 15% to 18% were seen once. Sequenced material: naive CD4+ T cells from blood. These receptors were obtained from a man aged 18-30 years in good health.

This chain connects TRBV14 to TRBJ2-7, with TRBD2 as a possible D gene (6 bases). The V end lost 5 bases, the J end lost 2 bases, and 16 bases lay between the germline ends. CDR1 and CDR2 from the germline V gene are SGHDN and FVKESK. The CDR3 extends over 15 amino acids. In DNA, the CDR3 is TGTGCCAGCAGCGAGCCGGGACTGCCCACCTACGAGCAGTACTTC. It yields the protein CASSEPGLPTYEQYF.

The chain recombines TRBV28 with TRBJ2-5, with D hard to call. V was trimmed by 7 bases and J by 9 bases, leaving 21 bases between them. The CDR3 extends over 14 amino acids. Looked up from germline, CDR1 is MDHEN and CDR2 is SYDVKM. CDR3 in DNA: TGTGCCAGCATAAAAACGCCTAGAGCTTCGGCCCAGTACTTC. Protein sequence: CASIKTPRASAQYF. The entire variable domain, with the rest obtained from reference TRBV28 and TRBJ2-5, is as follows: DVKVTQSSRYLVKRTGEKVFLECVQDMDHENMFWYRQDPGLGLRLIYFSYDVKMKEKGDIPEGYSVSREKKERFSLILESASTNQTSMYLCASIKTPRASAQYFGPGTRLLVL.

This chain connects TRBV4-3 to TRBJ1-5, with D hard to call. V lost 0 bases, J lost 6 bases, and 15 bases lay in between. CDR1 and CDR2 from the germline V gene are LGHNA and YSLEER. The CDR3 spans 16 residues. The CDR3 sequence is CASSQDIPPTTQPQHF. The CDR3 DNA is TGCGCCAGCAGCCAAGATATCCCTCCGACGACTCAGCCCCAGCATTTT.

This clone occurred a few times. J is TRBJ2-5 and V is TRBV20-1; D gene uncertain. The CDR3 totals 11 residues. In germline, CDR1 is DFQATT, CDR2 SNEGSKA (reference sequence). Trimming removed 3 bases from V and 5 bases from J, with 7 bases in between. CDR3 sequence reads: CSASYVETQYF. The DNA of the CDR3 is TGCAGTGCTAGTTACGTCGAGACCCAGTACTTC.

V and J are TRBV7-2 and TRBJ1-2; TRBD1 is a possible D gene (5 bases). CDR1 is SGHTA, CDR2 FQGNSA, per germline. This CDR3 comprises 14 residues. Trimming stripped 5 bases from V and 4 bases from J, with 14 bases between. CDR3 in DNA: TGTGCCAGCAGCCCCCCGGGACCCATCTATGGCTACACCTTC. Its protein is CASSPPGPIYGYTF.

Only a few counts were recorded for this clone. Written as DNA, the CDR3 is TGTGCCAGCAGGCCTCGAGGGACAGTGCAATACGAGCAGTACTTC. Its translation: CASRPRGTVQYEQYF. V and J are TRBV21-1 and TRBJ2-7; the table's D gene call, TRBD1, was not cross checked with the DNA. TRBV21-1 is a pseudogene locus. The CDR3 is 15 amino acids.

This clone was picked up a small number of times. The rearrangement joins TRBV18 to TRBJ2-7; D remains ambiguous. The V end was cut by 1 base, the J end by 4 bases, with 8 bases between. The V gene's germline CDR1 is KGHSH and CDR2 LQKENI. The CDR3 totals 13 residues. CDR3 loop: CASSPLGGYEQYF. The CDR3 coding sequence is TGTGCCAGCTCACCACTGGGTGGGTACGAGCAGTACTTC.

The chain links TRBV18 to TRBJ2-3; 7 bases agree with TRBD1. Germline-derived CDR1 and CDR2 are KGHSH and LQKENI. The J segment lost 1 base and the V segment lost 6 bases, leaving 7 bases of the junction unmatched. This CDR3 has 15 residues. The CDR3 spells CASSRNRGGTDTQYF. DNA for the CDR3: TGTGCCAGCTCGCGCAACAGGGGAGGCACAGATACGCAGTATTTT.

The chain joins TRBV21-1 to TRBJ2-5; the DNA was not compared with TRBD1, the D call given in the table. TRBV21-1 is a known pseudogene. This CDR3 spans 12 amino acids. The CDR3 region has the DNA TGTGCCAGCAGCACGCCCAGGAAGACCCAGTACTTC. This encodes CASSTPRKTQYF.

A few counts support this clone. The V gene is TRBV5-1, the J gene TRBJ2-1, with 7 positions matching TRBD2. The V gene's germline CDR1 is SGHRS and CDR2 YFSETQ. J was trimmed by 3 bases and V by 2 bases; bases with no gene match: 11. This CDR3 spans 17 amino acids. The CDR3 nucleotides are TGCGCCAGCAGCTTAGGCTCTAGCGGACCAAACTACAATGAGCAGTTCTTC. This encodes CASSLGSSGPNYNEQFF. Filled out from reference TRBV5-1 and TRBJ2-1, the complete variable domain reads KAGVTQTPRYLIKTRGQQVTLSCSPISGHRSVSWYQQTPGQGLQFLFEYFSETQRNKGNFPGRFSGRQFSNSRSEMNVSTLELGDSALYLCASSLGSSGPNYNEQFFGPGTRLTVL.

The rearrangement joins TRBV4-3 to TRBJ2-3; D is ambiguous. Germline CDR1 and CDR2: LGHNA and YSLEER. V lost 0 bases and J lost 2, with 12 bases in between. The CDR3 spans 16 residues. CDR3 DNA: TGCGCCAGCAGCCAAGATGGCAGAGCTACCACAGATACGCAGTATTTT. Amino acids: CASSQDGRATTDTQYF.

There are a few counts of this clone. The chain couples TRBV30 to TRBJ1-5; no clear D gene. The CDR3 has 14 amino acids. Between the trimmed V and J ends, which lost 1 base and 1 base, there was a span of 8 bases. CDR1 GTSNPN and CDR2 SVGIG come from the germline V gene (reference sequence). The CDR3 loop is CAWSGSVSNQPQHF. The DNA for the CDR3 is TGTGCCTGGAGTGGGTCAGTCAGCAATCAGCCCCAGCATTTT.

This clone has just a few counts. V usage is TRBV18 and J usage is TRBJ1-1, with TRBD1 identical over 7 bases. Trimming cost V 3 bases and J 2 bases; bases outside gene matches: 15. Germline CDR1 and CDR2: KGHSH and LQKENI. The CDR3 consists of 18 residues. CDR3 in DNA: TGTGCCAGCTCACCCTATACCTTAATTCGACAGGGCAACACTGAAGCTTTCTTT. Translating gives CASSPYTLIRQGNTEAFF.

This clone turned up a few times. This sequence joins TRBV14 and TRBJ1-1; D possibly corresponds to TRBD1 (6 bases). The CDR3 is 14 amino acids. V was shortened by 4 bases and J by 2 bases, with 11 bases between the two germline ends. CDR1 and CDR2 (germline): SGHDN, FVKESK. CDR3 region: CASSLNRANTEAFF. The CDR3 DNA sequence: TGTGCCAGCAGCCTAAACAGGGCCAACACTGAAGCTTTCTTT.

This clone was picked up a small number of times. The rearrangement joins TRBV7-2 to TRBJ2-1; 10 bases match TRBD1. With V trimmed by 5 bases and J by 3 bases, 4 bases remained unmatched. The CDR3 totals 15 residues. Germline loops: CDR1 SGHTA, CDR2 FQGNSA. Here the CDR3 reads CASSTRTGGYNEQFF. As DNA, the CDR3 is TGTGCCAGCAGCACGAGGACAGGGGGCTACAATGAGCAGTTCTTC. Full variable domain (outside the CDR3, taken from reference TRBV7-2 and TRBJ2-1): GAGVSQSPSNKVTEKGKDVELRCDPISGHTALYWYRQSLGQGLEFLIYFQGNSAPDKSGLPSDRFSAERTGGSVSTLTIQRTQQEDSAVYLCASSTRTGGYNEQFFGPGTRLTVL.